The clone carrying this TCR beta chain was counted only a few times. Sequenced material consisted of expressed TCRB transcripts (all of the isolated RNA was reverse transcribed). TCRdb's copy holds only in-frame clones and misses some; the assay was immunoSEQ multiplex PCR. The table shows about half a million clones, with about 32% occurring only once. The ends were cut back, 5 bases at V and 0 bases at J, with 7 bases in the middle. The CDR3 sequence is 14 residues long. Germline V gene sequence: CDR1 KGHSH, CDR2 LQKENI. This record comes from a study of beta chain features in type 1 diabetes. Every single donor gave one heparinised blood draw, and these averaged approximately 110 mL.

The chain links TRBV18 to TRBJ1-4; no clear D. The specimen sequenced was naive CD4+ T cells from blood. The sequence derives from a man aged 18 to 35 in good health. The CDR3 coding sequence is TGTGCCAGCTCAGCGGACCCAACTAATGAAAAACTGTTTTTT. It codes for CASSADPTNEKLFF.